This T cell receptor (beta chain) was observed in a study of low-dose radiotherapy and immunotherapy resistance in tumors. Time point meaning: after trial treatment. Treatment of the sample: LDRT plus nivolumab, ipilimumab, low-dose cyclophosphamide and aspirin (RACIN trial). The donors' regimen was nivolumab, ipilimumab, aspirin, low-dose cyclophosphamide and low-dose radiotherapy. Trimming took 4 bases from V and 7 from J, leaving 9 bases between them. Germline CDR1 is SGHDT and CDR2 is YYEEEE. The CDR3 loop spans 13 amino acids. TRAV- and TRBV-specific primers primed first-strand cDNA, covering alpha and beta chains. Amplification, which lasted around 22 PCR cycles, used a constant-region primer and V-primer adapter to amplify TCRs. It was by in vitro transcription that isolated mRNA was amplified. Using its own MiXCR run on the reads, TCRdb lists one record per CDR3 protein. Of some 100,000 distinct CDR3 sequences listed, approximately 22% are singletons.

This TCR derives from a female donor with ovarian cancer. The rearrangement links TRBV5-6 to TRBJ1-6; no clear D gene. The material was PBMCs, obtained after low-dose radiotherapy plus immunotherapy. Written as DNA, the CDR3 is TGTGCCAGCAGCCTCGCGGGCAATTCACCCCTCCACTTT. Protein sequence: CASSLAGNSPLHF. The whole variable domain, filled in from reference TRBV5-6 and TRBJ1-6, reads DAGVTQSPTHLIKTRGQQVTLRCSPKSGHDTVSWYQQALGQGPQFIFQYYEEEERQRGNFPDRFSGHQFPNYSSELNVNALLLGDSALYLCASSLAGNSPLHFGNGTRLTVT.